This TCR beta chain stems from a study of T cell changes during pregnancy in multiple sclerosis. Looked up from germline, CDR1 is WSHSY and CDR2 is SAAADI. CDR3 length: 14 residues. J was trimmed by 2 bases and V by 11 bases; bases with no gene match: 9. Clones were read by immunoSEQ multiplex PCR, and TCRdb kept only the in-frame ones, dropping some. Here the sample spans about 120,000 clones, under 95% being singletons. This TCR derives from a female donor with multiple sclerosis, enrolled in a pregnancy study. Material: peripheral blood, obtained before pregnancy. The chain has TRBV10-2 and TRBJ2-7; 10 nucleotides align to TRBD2. The DNA for the CDR3 is TGCGCCGCCGGGGCTAGCGGGAGCCCCTACGAGCAGTACTTC. Protein: CAAGASGSPYEQYF.